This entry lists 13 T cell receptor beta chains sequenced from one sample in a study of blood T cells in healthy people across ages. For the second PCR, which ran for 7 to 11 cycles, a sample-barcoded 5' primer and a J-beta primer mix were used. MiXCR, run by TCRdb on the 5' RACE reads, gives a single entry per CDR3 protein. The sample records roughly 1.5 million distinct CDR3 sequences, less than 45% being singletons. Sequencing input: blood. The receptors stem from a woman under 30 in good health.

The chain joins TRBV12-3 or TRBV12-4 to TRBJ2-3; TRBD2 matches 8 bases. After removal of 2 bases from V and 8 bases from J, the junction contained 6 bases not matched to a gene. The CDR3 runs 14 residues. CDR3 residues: CASSLSVREATQYF. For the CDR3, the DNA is TGTGCCAGCAGTTTAAGCGTGCGGGAGGCTACGCAGTATTTT.

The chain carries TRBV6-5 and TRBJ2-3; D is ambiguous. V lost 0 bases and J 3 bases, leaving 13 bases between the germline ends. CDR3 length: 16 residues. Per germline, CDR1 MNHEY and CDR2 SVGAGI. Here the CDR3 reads CASSYSVALFTDTQYF. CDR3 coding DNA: TGTGCCAGCAGTTACTCGGTAGCCCTTTTTACAGATACGCAGTATTTT.

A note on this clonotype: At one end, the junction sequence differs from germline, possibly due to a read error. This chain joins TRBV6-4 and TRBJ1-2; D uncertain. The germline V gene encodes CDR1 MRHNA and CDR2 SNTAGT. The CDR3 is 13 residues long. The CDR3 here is CASRDSHRDGYTF. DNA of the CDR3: TGTGCCAGCAGGGACTCTCACAGAGATGGCTACACCTTC.

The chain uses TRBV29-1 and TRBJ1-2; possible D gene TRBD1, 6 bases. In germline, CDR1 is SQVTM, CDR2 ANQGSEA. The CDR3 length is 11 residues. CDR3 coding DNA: TGCACCTTTGAAACAGGGCCGGGCTACACCTTC. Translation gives CTFETGPGYTF. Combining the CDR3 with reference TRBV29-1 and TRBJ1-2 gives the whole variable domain SAVISQKPSRDICQRGTSLTIQCQVDSQVTMMFWYRQQPGQSLTLIATANQGSEATYESGFVIDKFPISRPNLTFSTLTVSNMSPEDSSIYLCTFETGPGYTFGSGTRLTVV.

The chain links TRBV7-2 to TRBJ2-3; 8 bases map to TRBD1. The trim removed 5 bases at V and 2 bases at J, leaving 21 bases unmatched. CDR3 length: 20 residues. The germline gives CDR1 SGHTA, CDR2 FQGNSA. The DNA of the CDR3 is TGTGCCAGCAGCCCTGAAGGCCGGGACAGGAAAAGAGGGGCCACAGATACGCAGTATTTT. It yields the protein CASSPEGRDRKRGATDTQYF.

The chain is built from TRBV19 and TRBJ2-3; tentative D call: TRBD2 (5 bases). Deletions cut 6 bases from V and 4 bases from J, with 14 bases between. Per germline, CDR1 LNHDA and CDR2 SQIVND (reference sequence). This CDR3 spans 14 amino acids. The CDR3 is CASRSGTLADTQYF. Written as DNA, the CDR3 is TGTGCCAGTAGAAGCGGAACTCTAGCAGATACGCAGTATTTT.

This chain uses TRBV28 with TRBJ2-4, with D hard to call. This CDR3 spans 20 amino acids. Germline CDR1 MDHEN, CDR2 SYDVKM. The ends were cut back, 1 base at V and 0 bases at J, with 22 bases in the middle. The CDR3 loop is CASSLSPLAQGSLAKNIQYF. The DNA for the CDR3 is TGTGCCAGCAGTTTATCCCCTCTGGCACAAGGGTCTCTAGCCAAAAACATTCAGTACTTC. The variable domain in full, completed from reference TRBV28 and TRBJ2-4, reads DVKVTQSSRYLVKRTGEKVFLECVQDMDHENMFWYRQDPGLGLRLIYFSYDVKMKEKGDIPEGYSVSREKKERFSLILESASTNQTSMYLCASSLSPLAQGSLAKNIQYFGAGTRLSVL.

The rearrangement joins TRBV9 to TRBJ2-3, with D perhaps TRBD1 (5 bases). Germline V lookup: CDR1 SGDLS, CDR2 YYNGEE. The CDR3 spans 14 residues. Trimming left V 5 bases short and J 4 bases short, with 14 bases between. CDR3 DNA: TGTGCCAGCAGAAGGGGCGCCCTAGCAGATACGCAGTATTTT. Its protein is CASRRGALADTQYF.

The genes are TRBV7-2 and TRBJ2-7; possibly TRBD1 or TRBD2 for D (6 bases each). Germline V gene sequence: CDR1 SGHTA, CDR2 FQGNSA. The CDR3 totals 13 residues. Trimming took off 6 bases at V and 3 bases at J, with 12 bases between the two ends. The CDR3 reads CASRYGGSYEQYF. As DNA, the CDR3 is TGTGCCAGCAGGTACGGGGGCAGCTACGAGCAGTACTTC.

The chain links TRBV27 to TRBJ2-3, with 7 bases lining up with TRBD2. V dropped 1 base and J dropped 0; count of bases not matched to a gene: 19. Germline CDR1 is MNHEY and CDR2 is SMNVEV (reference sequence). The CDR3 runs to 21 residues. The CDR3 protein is CASSLLGLGGSSLSSTDTQYF. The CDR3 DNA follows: TGTGCCAGCAGTTTATTGGGGTTGGGCGGGAGCTCCCTGAGCAGCACAGATACGCAGTATTTT.

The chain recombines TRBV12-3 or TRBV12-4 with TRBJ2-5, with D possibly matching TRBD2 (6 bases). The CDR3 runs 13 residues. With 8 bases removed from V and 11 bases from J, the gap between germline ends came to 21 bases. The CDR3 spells CASLVELSGEQYF. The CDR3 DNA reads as TGTGCCAGCCTAGTTGAGCTTTCGGGAGAGCAGTACTTC.

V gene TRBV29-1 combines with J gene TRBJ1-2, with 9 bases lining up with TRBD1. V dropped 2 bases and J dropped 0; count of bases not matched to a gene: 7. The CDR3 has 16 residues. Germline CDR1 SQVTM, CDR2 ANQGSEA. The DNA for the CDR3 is TGCAGCGTTGAACCCGGGACAGGGCCTTCTAACTATGGCTACACCTTC. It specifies CSVEPGTGPSNYGYTF.

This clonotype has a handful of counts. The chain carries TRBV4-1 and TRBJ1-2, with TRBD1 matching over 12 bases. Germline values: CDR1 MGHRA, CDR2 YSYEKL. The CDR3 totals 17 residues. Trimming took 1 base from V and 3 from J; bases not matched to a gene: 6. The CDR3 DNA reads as TGCGCCAGCAGCCAAGTTGGGACAGGGGGCGCCGACTATGGCTACACCTTC. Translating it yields CASSQVGTGGADYGYTF.